In this sample, the clone carrying this T cell receptor (beta chain) turned up a few times. What it binds is not known. The sample belongs to a study of cytotoxic CD8 clonotypes in ibrutinib-treated CLL. The overall study: Among the patients, around ten presented as relapsed/refractory and over 14 as treatment-naive; around 18 showed unmutated IGHV. Patients gave response samples after a median about eleven months of treatment, range 6 to 36.

The table came from immunoSEQ multiplex PCR; TCRdb's copy has only in-frame clones and leaves some out. The table shows about 330,000 clones, with over 55% occurring only once. Germline V gives CDR1 LNHDA, CDR2 SQIVND (reference sequence). The CDR3 is 15 amino acids. V gave up 5 bases and J gave up 3 bases; unmatched junction bases: 7. Study-wide results and limits: T-cell clonality at baseline went above that of age-matched healthy donors and rose and fell with circulating CD8+ T-cell counts.

The V and J genes are TRBV19 and TRBJ1-5; TRBD1 aligns across 7 bases. This specimen consisted of PBMCs, obtained after 36 months of ibrutinib treatment. The clonotype was recovered from a human donor with chronic lymphocytic leukemia. In nucleotides, the CDR3 is TGTGCCAGTAGTTCCCGGACAGGACACAATCAGCCCCAGCATTTT. Protein product: CASSSRTGHNQPQHF. Drawing the rest from reference TRBV19 and TRBJ1-5, the complete variable domain is DGGITQSPKYLFRKEGQNVTLSCEQNLNHDAMYWYRQDPGQGLRLIYYSQIVNDFQKGDIAEGYSVSREKKESFPLTVTSAQKNPTAFYLCASSSRTGHNQPQHFGDGTRLSIL.